The rows below give T cell receptor beta chains drawn from one sample of a study of long-term antiretroviral therapy in people with HIV. Some clones are missing from TCRdb's copy, which holds only in-frame ones; the method was immunoSEQ multiplex PCR. The repertoire holds some 48,000 clones, about 86% seen once, with roughly 3.2% in the top ten. The source was unsorted PBMCs, collected 0.8 years after starting antiretroviral therapy. These receptors were taken from a woman aged 18-35 years with HIV. Each CDR3 is given without its conserved first and last residue. The order of the fields is V gene, CDR3 protein.

V gene: TRBV10-3
CDR3 protein: AISELTSGRETQY

V gene: TRBV7-2
CDR3 protein: ASSLLGSFTDTQY

V gene: TRBV9
CDR3 protein: ASSQTDRVSEQY

V gene: TRBV27
CDR3 protein: ASSSSPSATGELF

V gene: TRBV5-4
CDR3 protein: ASSRDPYEQY

V gene: TRBV28
CDR3 protein: ASSLGQIYGYT

V gene: TRBV7-9
CDR3 protein: ASSLIHSRGTEAF

V gene: TRBV19
CDR3 protein: ASSPRTGISYEQY

V gene: TRBV7-9
CDR3 protein: ASSPRPRVAF

V gene: TRBV4-2
CDR3 protein: ASSQDFGSQQY

V gene: TRBV7-3
CDR3 protein: ASSSPGPLSSRDTEAF

V gene: TRBV7-2
CDR3 protein: ASSLARFGRRTGELF

V gene: TRBV6-1
CDR3 protein: ASTLRTGTYGYT

V gene: TRBV11-3
CDR3 protein: ASSLDRQETQY

V gene: TRBV5-6
CDR3 protein: ASRRELAYTGELF

V gene: TRBV6-5
CDR3 protein: ATTYSGPSYNEQF

V gene: TRBV6-5
CDR3 protein: ASSYAASWNNEQF

V gene: TRBV21-1
CDR3 protein: ASSADLGGLTDTQY

V gene: TRBV5-1
CDR3 protein: ASSLGTTLAYNEQF

V gene: TRBV28
CDR3 protein: ASSFSIAGYSYEQY

V gene: TRBV28
CDR3 protein: ASSRLGVDGYT

V gene: TRBV4-1
CDR3 protein: ASVSKSGADRSNEQF

V gene: TRBV19
CDR3 protein: ASSMIMSGVGGTGELF

V gene: TRBV18
CDR3 protein: ASSPLRTSTDTQY

V gene: TRBV6-1
CDR3 protein: ASSPSLAKNIQY

V gene: TRBV7-8
CDR3 protein: ASSSLGGGTRDTQY

V gene: TRBV7-9
CDR3 protein: ASSFGPPGGSGANVLT

V gene: TRBV9
CDR3 protein: ASSVVGDYTDTQY

V gene: TRBV15
CDR3 protein: ATSRVGGVTYNEQF

V gene: TRBV9
CDR3 protein: ASSVDPGDTGELF

V gene: TRBV5-4
CDR3 protein: ASSLAGEQPQH

V gene: TRBV25-1
CDR3 protein: ASRPRTGTGDHEQY

V gene: TRBV7-2
CDR3 protein: ASTRPGENTQY

V gene: TRBV2
CDR3 protein: ASILSRGEYNGYT

V gene: TRBV11-2
CDR3 protein: ASSFLFVADQETQY

V gene: TRBV19
CDR3 protein: ATDWAGNTGELF

V gene: TRBV5-4
CDR3 protein: ASSSQGVTEAF

V gene: TRBV28
CDR3 protein: ASSLLDRGDGYT

V gene: TRBV7-3
CDR3 protein: ASSQGLADTQY

V gene: TRBV19
CDR3 protein: ASSIGQPQETQY

V gene: TRBV21-1
CDR3 protein: ASSAGQGGEKLF

V gene: TRBV27
CDR3 protein: ASSLVPPGARSGANVLT

V gene: TRBV2
CDR3 protein: ASRRRRDYDNEQF

V gene: TRBV10-3
CDR3 protein: AIRTGESGANVLT

V gene: TRBV4-2
CDR3 protein: ASSQEEGVGLVNEKLF

V gene: TRBV19
CDR3 protein: ASSISYLVGPNEQY